The next 18 T cell receptor beta chains were all read from a single sample in a study of blood T cell repertoires in COVID-19. Repertoires were generated with immunoSEQ multiplex PCR, while TCRdb's copy carries only in-frame clones and drops some. The repertoire holds a few hundred thousand clones, with approximately 85% as singletons. Material for sequencing was peripheral blood. All receptors come from a man older than 75 with acute or convalescent COVID-19.

The chain links TRBV3-1 (or the pseudogene TRBV3-2) to TRBJ1-2; D is uncertain. Trimming pared 1 base from V and 5 bases from J, leaving 8 bases between. Per the germline V gene, CDR1 is LGHDT and CDR2 is YNNKEL (reference sequence). This CDR3 comprises 13 residues. The CDR3 reads CASSQVQAYGYTF. The CDR3 coding sequence is TGTGCCAGCAGCCAAGTTCAGGCATATGGCTACACCTTC.

J is TRBJ1-1 and V is TRBV4-3, with D tentatively TRBD1 (5 bases). The CDR3 spans 14 residues. V lost 0 bases and J lost 10, with 15 bases in between. From germline, CDR1 is LGHNA and CDR2 YSLEER. In DNA, the CDR3 is TGCGCCAGCAGCCAAGAGGGGCAGGGAGGGTTAGCTTTCTTT. Translated: CASSQEGQGGLAFF.

The rearrangement links TRBV7-6 to TRBJ2-3; 11 bases are shared with TRBD1. This CDR3 contains 15 residues. J gave up 2 bases and V 5 bases, and 3 bases lay outside the gene matches. The germline gives CDR1 SGHVS, CDR2 FNYEAQ. The CDR3 nucleotides are TGTGCCAGCAGCAGGACAGGGGGCTTCACAGATACGCAGTATTTT. Translating gives CASSRTGGFTDTQYF. The entire variable domain, with the rest obtained from reference TRBV7-6 and TRBJ2-3, is as follows: GAGVSQSPRYKVTKRGQDVALRCDPISGHVSLYWYRQALGQGPEFLTYFNYEAQQDKSGLPNDRFSAERPEGSISTLTIQRTEQRDSAMYRCASSRTGGFTDTQYFGPGTRLTVL.

The chain couples TRBV7-9 to TRBJ2-7; 12 bases are a match to TRBD2. Germline V lookup: CDR1 SEHNR, CDR2 FQNEAQ (reference sequence). With V trimmed by 5 bases and J by 4 bases, 6 bases remained unmatched. CDR3 length equals 15 residues. The CDR3 loop is CASSRGLAGGYEQYF. Here the CDR3 DNA reads TGTGCCAGCAGCCGGGGACTAGCGGGCGGATACGAGCAGTACTTC.

The chain uses TRBV6-2 or TRBV6-3 and TRBJ2-7; 11 bases align to TRBD1. V was clipped by 2 bases and J by 4 bases; unmatched bases: 10. The V gene's germline CDR1 is MNHEY and CDR2 SVGEGT. This CDR3 region has 17 residues. The CDR3 nucleotides read TGTGCCAGCAGTTACCCCTCGGACAGGGGGCGCTCTTACGAGCAGTACTTC. Translating it yields CASSYPSDRGRSYEQYF.

The chain carries TRBV3-1 (or the pseudogene TRBV3-2) and TRBJ1-2; 8 nucleotides line up with TRBD1. Unmatched junction bases numbered 11, after V lost 3 bases and J lost 8 bases. The CDR3 covers 15 residues. Germline loops: CDR1 LGHDT, CDR2 YNNKEL (reference sequence). The CDR3 reads CASSHRDRNRLGYTF. The CDR3, as DNA: TGTGCCAGCAGCCACCGGGACAGGAATCGCCTGGGCTACACCTTC.

V is TRBV2 and J is TRBJ2-5, with D perhaps TRBD1 (5 bases). This CDR3 comprises 13 residues. The V and J ends lost 5 bases and 5 bases respectively, with 12 bases between them. Germline V lookup: CDR1 SNHLY, CDR2 FYNNEI. Written as DNA, the CDR3 is TGTGCCAGCAGTACAGGAGCCGGTGAGACCCAGTACTTC. It specifies CASSTGAGETQYF.

The J gene is TRBJ2-4, the V gene TRBV7-8, with 9 bases identical to TRBD2. Germline V CDR1 and CDR2: SGHVS, FQNEAQ. The CDR3 spans 16 residues. V shed 1 base and J 11 bases; nucleotides not matched to a gene: 12. The CDR3: CASSLGGGLAGDLQYF. The CDR3 nucleotides read TGTGCCAGCAGCTTAGGGGGGGGACTAGCCGGTGATCTTCAGTACTTC.

This clone was observed a few times. The chain combines TRBV2 with TRBJ2-7; the match to TRBD2 covers 9 bases. Germline V gives CDR1 SNHLY, CDR2 FYNNEI. Trimming took 7 bases from V and 5 from J; bases not matched to a gene: 6. There are 13 residues in the CDR3. This CDR3 is CASNSGRGNEQYF. DNA for the CDR3: TGTGCCAGCAATAGCGGGAGAGGGAACGAGCAGTACTTC.

Only a few counts were recorded for this clone. The chain links TRBV5-5 to TRBJ1-1; a possible D gene is TRBD1 (5 bases). The CDR3 has 14 amino acids. Germline V gene sequence: CDR1 SGHKS, CDR2 YYEKEE (reference sequence). V shed 4 bases and J shed 1 base, with 11 bases lying between them. The CDR3 region is CASSAGPTNTEAFF. For the CDR3, the DNA is TGTGCCAGCAGCGCAGGGCCTACGAACACTGAAGCTTTCTTT.

The V call is TRBV12-3 or TRBV12-4, the J call TRBJ1-2; D might be TRBD1 (5 bases). This CDR3 region has 12 residues. Trimming cost V 3 bases and J 5 bases, with 7 bases left between them. CDR3 coding DNA: TGTGCCAGCAGTTTTCGACAGTATGGCTACACCTTC. This gives the protein CASSFRQYGYTF.

The J gene is TRBJ2-3, the V gene TRBV3-1 (or the pseudogene TRBV3-2); 7 positions agree with TRBD1. V shed 1 base and J 5 bases; nucleotides not matched to a gene: 6. The CDR3 contains 15 residues. Germline V gene lookup returns CDR1 LGHDT and CDR2 YNNKEL (reference sequence). The CDR3 loop reads CASSQGQGPGDTQYF. The CDR3 DNA is TGTGCCAGCAGCCAAGGACAGGGTCCTGGAGATACGCAGTATTTT.

About this clone itself: One end of the junction does not line up with germline, which may come from a read error. CDR3 amino acids: CATTQGASSQPQHF. DNA for the CDR3: TGTGCCACCACACAGGGGGCGAGCAGTCAGCCCCAGCATTTT. This chain uses TRBV19 with TRBJ1-5, with TRBD1 matching over 9 bases. Germline V gene data show CDR1 as LNHDA and CDR2 as SQIVND (reference sequence). This CDR3 contains 14 residues.

The CDR3 DNA follows: TGTGCCAGCAGCCCTAGCGGGGGGGCCACAGATACGCAGTATTTT. This gives the protein CASSPSGGATDTQYF. J is TRBJ2-3 and V is TRBV5-4, with TRBD2 matching 12 bases. The ends lost 4 bases at V and 2 bases at J; junction bases unmatched: 2. The CDR3 is made up of 15 amino acids. Germline lookup yields CDR1 SGHNT and CDR2 YYREEE (reference sequence).

The chain carries TRBV14 and TRBJ2-1; 7 nucleotides align to TRBD1. Germline assignment: CDR1 SGHDN and CDR2 FVKESK. CDR3 length: 15 residues. The junction had 6 bases not matched to a gene; V was cut back by 4 bases and J by 3 bases. The CDR3 region has the DNA TGTGCCAGCAGCCGGGAGACAGGGCTCTACAATGAGCAGTTCTTC. Translating it yields CASSRETGLYNEQFF.

The V and J genes are TRBV7-8 and TRBJ2-3; 9 bases fit TRBD1. The ends lost 5 bases at V and 2 bases at J; junction bases unmatched: 20. CDR1 and CDR2 from the germline V gene are SGHVS and FQNEAQ. This CDR3 has 20 amino acids. CDR3 bases: TGTGCCAGCAGCCCCTTCCCCCGCCTTCAACAGGGGGCAACCACAGATACGCAGTATTTT. Translated: CASSPFPRLQQGATTDTQYF.

This chain connects TRBV19 to TRBJ2-7, with a weak D call TRBD1 (6 bases). This CDR3 is built from 14 residues. The germline V gene encodes CDR1 LNHDA and CDR2 SQIVND (reference sequence). Trimming removed 5 bases at V and 7 bases at J, with 18 bases between. The CDR3 loop reads CASSLLRGGSEQYF. CDR3 coding DNA: TGTGCCAGTAGTCTCCTAAGAGGGGGTTCTGAGCAGTACTTC.

The V and J genes are TRBV5-1 and TRBJ2-7; the D is unclear. The CDR3 runs 13 residues. The germline gives CDR1 SGHRS, CDR2 YFSETQ. The ends were cut back, 0 bases at V and 5 bases at J, with 9 bases in the middle. The CDR3 spells CASSLAGFNEQYF. In DNA, the CDR3 is TGCGCCAGCAGCTTGGCCGGGTTCAACGAGCAGTACTTC.